One T cell receptor beta chain is described in this entry. The antigen is not known. The J segment lost 7 bases and the V segment lost 6 bases, leaving 5 bases of the junction unmatched. Germline V gives CDR1 WSHSY, CDR2 SAAADI. The CDR3 is 13 residues long. This entry belongs to a study of cytomegalovirus exposure and HLA in healthy donors. Primers included in the PCR were 60 Vbeta and 13 Jbeta primers. Sequencing was performed with immunoSEQ multiplex PCR; in TCRdb, only in-frame clones are kept and a portion is missing. The sample includes approximately 140,000 clones, roughly 83% of them seen just once. Study-level points and caveats: A classifier reportedly called cytomegalovirus status with high sensitivity and specificity. According to a later analysis, donors in an Asian-associated ancestry cluster reportedly had fewer N-insertions than the approximately 620-donor mean.

V usage is TRBV10-2 and J usage is TRBJ2-7; 11 nucleotides match TRBD1. Sample: PBMCs. The TCR originated in a human donor in good health. As DNA, the CDR3 is TGCGCCAGCAGCCCGGGACAGGGGGAAGAGCAGTACTTC. Residues: CASSPGQGEEQYF.